This TCR beta chain stems from a study of T cell repertoires in cytomegalovirus infection. Overall study context: It was recently identified HLA-C-restricted and well-studied HLA-B-restricted CMV epitopes that the study used. Shared public TCR beta signatures pointed to both CMV infection and a matching HLA type.

This clonotype was seen more than once but under ten times. The antigen remains unidentified. The V and J ends lost 3 bases and 0 bases respectively, with 16 bases between them. The CDR3 consists of 17 residues. Germline V gives CDR1 SGHVS, CDR2 FQNEAQ. TCRdb itself ran the reads through MiXCR, one entry per CDR3 protein. The sample contains 100,000 to 150,000 distinct CDR3 sequences, over 25% of which appear only once. This clonotype was sampled from a human donor in good health (CMV status not recorded). Some clones in this sample may be carry-over from other donors' samples. The chain links TRBV7-8 to TRBJ2-3; D not resolved. The sample consisted of CD8+ T cells from cultured PBMCs, taken from culture after CMV antigen stimulation. This CDR3 is CASSFRRREASTDTQYF. Written as DNA, the CDR3 is TGTGCCAGCAGCTTCCGCCGGCGAGAAGCTAGCACAGATACGCAGTATTTT.